This T cell receptor beta chain was obtained from a study of shared clonotypes between healthy human individuals. Study-level background: A couple of female and a few male donors aged 18 to 49 were enrolled.

Method: immunoSEQ multiplex PCR; TCRdb's copy keeps in-frame clones and lacks some. The sample includes around 2.5 million clones, 93% of them seen just once. About this clone itself: Its specificity is unknown.

From germline, CDR1 is MNHNS and CDR2 SASEGT. Trimming left V 1 base short and J 3 bases short, with 16 bases between. The CDR3 totals 17 residues. General study results and limits: Compared with memory subsets, naive subsets generally had larger estimated richness. Clonotypes that were shared across a handful of donors made up approximately 5% of naive CD4 clonotypes.

The origin of this receptor is a young man in good health. Some clones in this sample may be carry-over from other donors' samples. The V and J genes are TRBV6-1 and TRBJ1-5; D might be TRBD1 (5 bases). The sample comprised naive CD4+ T cells from PBMCs. Subset reported: CD45RA+ positively selected. The CDR3 sequence is CASSEGGKRQYNQPQHF. The CDR3 DNA reads TGTGCCAGCAGTGAAGGAGGTAAGCGACAGTACAATCAGCCCCAGCATTTT.